Each of the 12 T cell receptor beta chains below was sequenced from the same sample in a study of beta chain features in type 1 diabetes. The sequenced template was cDNA made from the entire isolated RNA. The method was immunoSEQ multiplex PCR; TCRdb's version includes in-frame clones alone and lacks a portion of them. The sample lists hundreds of thousands of clones; 7% to 9% were seen once. Sequencing was performed on central memory CD4+ T cells from blood. The receptors here all came from a woman aged 18-29 years in good health.

To note about this clone: Other DNA sequences of this sample code for an identical CDR3. V gene TRBV18 combines with J gene TRBJ1-1, with TRBD1 as a possible D gene (6 bases). Germline lookup yields CDR1 KGHSH and CDR2 LQKENI. The V end lost 1 base, the J end lost 3 bases, and 9 bases lay between the germline ends. The CDR3 sequence is 14 residues long. For the CDR3, the DNA is TGTGCCAGCTCACCACTACAGGGAGACACTGAAGCTTTCTTT. Translated, it gives CASSPLQGDTEAFF.

In this sample, this clone turned up a few times. This chain links TRBV7-3 with TRBJ2-5, with D perhaps matching TRBD1 (5 bases). CDR3 size: 13 residues. V lost 5 bases and J 7 bases, leaving 14 bases between the germline ends. Germline-derived CDR1 and CDR2 are SGHTA and FQGTGA. CDR3 sequence: CASSPDSRTTQYF. The CDR3 bases are TGTGCCAGCAGCCCAGACAGCCGTACGACCCAGTACTTC.

This clone was observed a few times. V is TRBV28 and J is TRBJ2-5; perhaps TRBD2 as D (5 bases). V lost 5 bases and J lost 4, with 14 bases in between. The CDR3 has 14 residues. The germline CDR1 and CDR2 sequences are MDHEN and SYDVKM. This chain's CDR3 is CASSPTSFAETQYF. CDR3 nucleotides: TGTGCCAGCAGTCCCACTAGTTTCGCAGAGACCCAGTACTTC.

This clone was observed many times. The chain joins TRBV4-3 to TRBJ2-4, with 8 bases identical to TRBD1. This CDR3 is 18 amino acids long. The germline V gene encodes CDR1 LGHNA and CDR2 YSLEER. V dropped 1 base and J dropped 2; count of bases not matched to a gene: 10. The DNA of the CDR3 is TGCGCCAGCAGCCAAGGAAGCGCAGGGGGCGCCACCAAAAACATTCAGTACTTC. Translating gives CASSQGSAGGATKNIQYF.

There are a few counts of this clone. The gene calls are TRBV18 and TRBJ1-1; TRBD1 is a possible D gene (6 bases). Trimming took off 4 bases at V and 1 base at J, with 13 bases between the two ends. Germline V CDR1 and CDR2: KGHSH, LQKENI. The CDR3 runs to 15 residues. CDR3 loop: CASSRAGDSNTEAFF. In DNA, the CDR3 is TGTGCCAGCTCACGGGCAGGGGACTCGAACACTGAAGCTTTCTTT. Filled out from reference TRBV18 and TRBJ1-1, the complete variable domain reads NAGVMQNPRHLVRRRGQEARLRCSPMKGHSHVYWYRQLPEEGLKFMVYLQKENIIDESGMPKERFSAEFPKEGPSILRIQQVVRGDSAAYFCASSRAGDSNTEAFFGQGTRLTVV.

The sample holds a few counts of this clone. The chain combines TRBV7-6 with TRBJ2-1, with 11 bases lining up with TRBD1. The CDR3 is made up of 15 amino acids. CDR1 SGHVS and CDR2 FNYEAQ come from the germline V gene. Losses at the gene ends were 5 bases for V and 6 bases for J; bases not matched to a gene: 6. The CDR3: CASSPHGTGGNEQFF. In DNA, the CDR3 is TGTGCCAGCAGCCCTCATGGGACAGGGGGCAATGAGCAGTTCTTC.

As DNA, the CDR3 is TGTGCCAGCAGTTACTCTGGGGAATACTCCTACGAGCAGTACTTC. It yields the protein CASSYSGEYSYEQYF. The chain carries TRBV6-6 and TRBJ2-7; no clear D gene. Deletions cut 0 bases from V and 0 bases from J, with 9 bases between. Germline CDR1 reads MNHNY; CDR2 reads SVGAGI (reference sequence). This CDR3 region has 15 residues.

This clone occurred a few times. The chain recombines TRBV4-3 with TRBJ2-1, with 7 bases fitting TRBD2. V shed 0 bases and J 8 bases; nucleotides not matched to a gene: 13. Germline V gene data show CDR1 as LGHNA and CDR2 as YSLEER. This CDR3 spans 17 amino acids. CDR3 coding DNA: TGCGCCAGCAGCCAAGATGCATTCGCGGGAGAGGGCGATGAGCAGTTCTTC. This sequence encodes CASSQDAFAGEGDEQFF.

In this sample, this clone turned up many times. The same CDR3 is also encoded by other DNA sequences in this sample. V gene TRBV6-5 combines with J gene TRBJ1-1, with D unresolved. Looked up from germline, CDR1 is MNHEY and CDR2 is SVGAGI. V lost 5 bases and J 1 base, leaving 8 bases between the germline ends. The CDR3 sequence is 13 residues long. The DNA for the CDR3 is TGTGCCAGCAGTAGTCAACGGAACACTGAAGCTTTCTTT. It codes for CASSSQRNTEAFF.

This sequence joins TRBV9 and TRBJ2-2, with unresolved D. Trimming stripped 5 bases from V and 4 bases from J, with 12 bases between. Germline CDR1 and CDR2: SGDLS and YYNGEE. This CDR3 comprises 14 residues. In DNA form, the CDR3 reads TGTGCCAGCAGGCCCTCTGGTAGCACCGGGGAGCTGTTTTTT. It codes for CASRPSGSTGELFF.

This clone has a handful of counts. Distinct nucleotide sequences in the sample also encode this CDR3. The gene calls are TRBV28 and TRBJ2-7; no definite D call. Trimming took off 2 bases at V and 4 bases at J, with 6 bases between the two ends. This CDR3 is 12 amino acids long. CDR1 is MDHEN and CDR2 is SYDVKM in the germline V gene. The CDR3 sequence: CASSLVSYEQYF. The CDR3 DNA is TGTGCCAGCAGTTTAGTCAGTTACGAGCAGTACTTC.

Remarks on this clone: The sample has other DNA sequences that encode this CDR3 too. The rearrangement links TRBV2 to TRBJ2-7; D not certain. The CDR3 is 11 residues long. V lost 3 bases and J lost 2, with 2 bases in between. Germline V lookup: CDR1 SNHLY, CDR2 FYNNEI. The CDR3 loop is CASSEAYEQYF. CDR3 bases: TGTGCCAGCAGTGAGGCCTACGAGCAGTACTTC.